The rows below give T cell receptor beta chains drawn from one sample of a study of T-cell memory formation after mild COVID-19. MiXCR was run by TCRdb on the 5' RACE reads, yielding one entry per CDR3 protein. The sample has fewer than 500,000 distinct CDR3 sequences, around 25% seen once. Material for sequencing was PBMCs or a T cell subset sorted from them (not recorded which). These receptors came from an adult woman who had mild COVID-19 (a few samples of this study predate the infection). Cell type and time point are not known. CDR3s include the opening cysteine and the closing phenylalanine or tryptophan. The order of the fields is V gene, clone size, D gene, J gene, CDR3 DNA, CDR3 protein. A D gene is named only where the DNA matches it firmly. Rows may omit the clone size; those that give it use once, few, many or a size class.

TRBV3-1	-	TRBD1	TRBJ1-6	TGTGCCAGCAGACTTGGACAGGGCGGGAATTCACCCCTCCACTTT	CASRLGQGGNSPLHF
TRBV9	few	-	TRBJ2-3	TGTGCCAGCAGCGTAGCTACGCCGGGGCGTAGCACAGATACGCAGTATTTT	CASSVATPGRSTDTQYF
TRBV5-1	few	-	TRBJ2-3	TGCGCCAGCAGCTTGGACCCACCCGGACGCGCTATCTCAGATACGCAGTATTTT	CASSLDPPGRAISDTQYF
TRBV5-1	few	-	TRBJ1-1	TGCGCCAGCAGCTTGGCGGCCCGGAGGGCGAACACTGAAGCTTTCTTT	CASSLAARRANTEAFF
TRBV7-3	few	-	TRBJ2-5	TGTGCCAGCAGCTCGGGGGCGGGGGAGACCCAGTACTTC	CASSSGAGETQYF
TRBV4-1	-	-	TRBJ1-3	TGCGCCAGCAGCCAAGACGGCAGGGATGGAAACACCATATATTTT	CASSQDGRDGNTIYF
TRBV12-3/TRBV12-4	few	-	TRBJ2-2	TGTGCCAGCAGGTCCCCCGGGACCGGGGAGCTGTTTTTT	CASRSPGTGELFF
TRBV12-3/TRBV12-4	-	TRBD1	TRBJ1-1	TGTGCCAGCAGTTCGACAGGGACGGGTGAAGCTTTCTTT	CASSSTGTGEAFF
TRBV5-1	once	TRBD1	TRBJ2-7	TGCGCCAGCAGCTTGGCGGGGACAGGGTTGTACGAGCAGTACTTC	CASSLAGTGLYEQYF
TRBV12-3/TRBV12-4	few	-	TRBJ1-3	TGTGCCAGCAGTACCCCGGCAGTCCGGGGAAACACCATATATTTT	CASSTPAVRGNTIYF
TRBV6-1	-	TRBD2	TRBJ2-2	TGTGCCATACCGGGACTAGCGAACACCGGGGAGCTGTTTTTT	CAIPGLANTGELFF
TRBV12-3/TRBV12-4	few	TRBD1	TRBJ2-1	TGTGCCAGCAGGGGCCGGACAGGGGAAGGAGATGAGCAGTTCTTC	CASRGRTGEGDEQFF
TRBV7-6	-	TRBD2	TRBJ2-1	TGTGCCAGCAGCTTAGATAGCGGGGTCTCCTACAATGAGCAGTTCTTC	CASSLDSGVSYNEQFF
TRBV7-3	-	-	TRBJ1-5	TGTGCCAGCAGCTTAATCGGCAGATATAGCAATCAGCCCCAGCATTTT	CASSLIGRYSNQPQHF
TRBV12-3/TRBV12-4	few	TRBD1	TRBJ1-4	TGTGCCAGCAGTGACGGACAGGGAGGGGAAAAACTGTTTTTT	CASSDGQGGEKLFF
TRBV9	few	-	TRBJ1-1	TGTGCCAGCAGCCACTTTGAAGGGAACACTGAAGCTTTCTTT	CASSHFEGNTEAFF
TRBV29-1	-	TRBD1	TRBJ2-2	TGCAGCGTCTGGGGACAGGGCGGATCCGGGGAGCTGTTTTTT	CSVWGQGGSGELFF
TRBV29-1	few	-	TRBJ2-7	TGCAGCGTCCGTGGACCCATATTTAACGAGCAGTACTTC	CSVRGPIFNEQYF
TRBV4-1	few	-	TRBJ2-5	TGCGCCAGCAGCCAAGTGGGGTTTCTGCTACAAGAGACCCAGTACTTC	CASSQVGFLLQETQYF
TRBV7-2	many	TRBD2	TRBJ2-1	TGTGCCAGCAGCTTTGTCGGCGGGGGGGCCTACAATGAGCAGTTCTTC	CASSFVGGGAYNEQFF
TRBV18	-	-	TRBJ2-1	TGTGCCAGCTCACCATATCCCCAAGGGTCGATGGGGTACAATGAGCAGTTCTTC	CASSPYPQGSMGYNEQFF
TRBV12-3/TRBV12-4	few	-	TRBJ1-2	TGTGCCAGCAGTTTGGAGGGGCCCAGTGGAGGCTACACCTTC	CASSLEGPSGGYTF
TRBV12-3/TRBV12-4	few	-	TRBJ1-2	TGTGCCAGCAGTGTGAACCCTAGGGGCTACACCTTC	CASSVNPRGYTF
TRBV12-3/TRBV12-4	-	-	TRBJ1-5	TGTGCCAGCAGTATCTCGAGGGTTCGGCAGCCCCAGCATTTT	CASSISRVRQPQHF
TRBV7-2	-	TRBD1	TRBJ1-1	TGTGCCAGCAGCTCCAGTTGGTGGATAGACAGGGCCCCGGGGACTGAAGCTTTCTTT	CASSSSWWIDRAPGTEAFF
TRBV7-9	-	-	TRBJ2-3	TGTGCCAGCAGCCAGATAGATACGCAGTATTTT	CASSQIDTQYF
TRBV7-7	-	TRBD2	TRBJ2-1	TGTGCTAGCAGCACACTAGCGGGAGGGGATGAGCAGTTCTTC	CASSTLAGGDEQFF
TRBV5-5	few	TRBD1	TRBJ1-1	TGTGCCAGCAGCTATTACATCGGGACAGCGAACACTGAAGCTTTCTTT	CASSYYIGTANTEAFF
TRBV6-2/TRBV6-3	few	-	TRBJ2-3	TGTGCCAGCAGTGCCTATAGGGCTCAAACTAGCACAGATACGCAGTATTTT	CASSAYRAQTSTDTQYF
TRBV11-2	once	TRBD1	TRBJ2-1	TGTGCCAGCAGCTTAGGGGGACAGGGATTGGCCTACAATGAGCAGTTCTTC	CASSLGGQGLAYNEQFF
TRBV6-4	few	TRBD2	TRBJ2-1	TGTGCCAGCAGTCCGGGACTAGCGGGGGGGGACAATGAGCAGTTCTTC	CASSPGLAGGDNEQFF
TRBV6-5	few	-	TRBJ1-2	TGTGCCAGCACCCGGGGACGGCAGACCTATGGCTACACCTTC	CASTRGRQTYGYTF
TRBV5-1	few	TRBD2	TRBJ2-5	TGCGCCAGCAGCTTGGCTAGCGGGGCGGGTCAAGAGACCCAGTACTTC	CASSLASGAGQETQYF
TRBV10-3	-	-	TRBJ2-5	TGTGCCACCGGGGACGTAGAGACCCAGTACTTC	CATGDVETQYF
TRBV30	-	-	TRBJ1-2	TGTGCCTGGAGTGTACGGGAGGGGTTCAGCACCTTC	CAWSVREGFSTF
TRBV7-9	few	TRBD2	TRBJ2-1	TGTGCCAGCAGCTTCGGGGCGGATAGCGGGAATGAGCAGTTCTTC	CASSFGADSGNEQFF
TRBV4-1	-	-	TRBJ2-7	TGCGCCAGCAGCCAAGTATGGGACGGTGGTCCCTACGAGCAGTACTTC	CASSQVWDGGPYEQYF
TRBV11-2	-	-	TRBJ1-2	TGTGCCAGCAGCTCCATATCCCTGACAGCTCATTACACCTTC	CASSSISLTAHYTF
TRBV12-3/TRBV12-4	-	-	TRBJ1-1	TGTGCCAGCAGTTGGCATCCCGGGGGGAGGACTGAAGCTTTCTTT	CASSWHPGGRTEAFF
TRBV12-3/TRBV12-4	many	-	TRBJ2-1	TGTGCCAGCAGTCCACCGGGACTCCAATCCTACAATGAGCAGTTCTTC	CASSPPGLQSYNEQFF